This T cell receptor beta chain is drawn from a study of early T cells in non-severe SARS-CoV-2 infection. V dropped 0 bases and J dropped 4 bases, with 13 bases sitting between them. This CDR3 spans 15 amino acids. A single count supports this clonotype. A single record per CDR3 protein comes from TCRdb applying MiXCR to the 5' RACE reads. The sample consists of roughly 99,000 distinct CDR3 sequences, 10% to 15% of them appearing once. The rearrangement joins TRBV23-1 to TRBJ2-7; D is unresolved. TRBV23-1 carries the ORF label, with uncertain function. Sequenced material: whole blood, taken at baseline. The clonotype comes from an adult who was a healthcare worker with PCR-confirmed SARS-CoV-2 infection or an uninfected control (not recorded which). CDR3 DNA: TGCGCCAGCAGTCAATCTGAACAGAACTCTTACGAGCAGTACTTC. It yields the protein CASSQSEQNSYEQYF.